These 31 T cell receptor beta chains originate from one sample sequenced in a study of early T cells in non-severe SARS-CoV-2 infection. A single record per CDR3 protein comes from TCRdb applying MiXCR to the 5' RACE reads. Of about 71,000 distinct CDR3 sequences listed, around 13% are singletons. Sequencing was performed on whole blood. These receptor sequences come from an adult who was a healthcare worker with PCR-confirmed SARS-CoV-2 infection or an uninfected control (not recorded which).

There are a few counts of this clonotype. The chain couples TRBV29-1 to TRBJ2-2; D remains unclear. The CDR3 covers 13 residues. Germline V gives CDR1 SQVTM, CDR2 ANQGSEA. V lost 3 bases and J lost 1, with 6 bases in between. The DNA of the CDR3 is TGCAGCGTTGACCGACAGAACACCGGGGAGCTGTTTTTT. Encoded protein: CSVDRQNTGELFF.

The sample holds many counts of this clonotype. V gene TRBV11-2 combines with J gene TRBJ1-2, with a tentative D call TRBD1 (5 bases). Trimming shortened V by 3 bases and J by 8 bases, and 16 bases separated the two germline ends. CDR1 is SGHAT and CDR2 is FQNNGV in the germline V gene. There are 14 residues in the CDR3. The CDR3 is CASSLEGIGSGYTF. CDR3 coding DNA: TGTGCCAGCAGCTTGGAGGGGATCGGGAGCGGCTACACCTTC.

This clonotype was counted ten times or more. The rearrangement uses TRBV20-1 and TRBJ2-5; TRBD1 matches 7 bases. The CDR3 spans 16 residues. Trimming removed 6 bases from V and 4 bases from J; junction bases left unmatched: 17. Looked up from germline, CDR1 is DFQATT and CDR2 is SNEGSKA (reference sequence). The DNA of the CDR3 is TGCAGTGCCTCAGAAGCTCATGCCTCAGGGGGAGAGACCCAGTACTTC. This encodes CSASEAHASGGETQYF.

J is TRBJ2-3 and V is TRBV20-1; TRBD2 matches at 8 bases. The CDR3 is 15 amino acids. Per the germline V gene, CDR1 is DFQATT and CDR2 is SNEGSKA (reference sequence). CDR3 residues: CSSVSSGGRTDTQYF. DNA for the CDR3: TGCAGCTCGGTGAGCAGCGGGGGACGCACAGATACGCAGTATTTT.

This clonotype has at least ten counts. The V gene is TRBV29-1, the J gene TRBJ2-3; 7 positions agree with TRBD1. The CDR3 is 11 residues long. V shed 8 bases and J 5 bases; nucleotides not matched to a gene: 4. Looked up from germline, CDR1 is SQVTM and CDR2 is ANQGSEA. As DNA, the CDR3 is TGCAGCCAGAGGACAGGAGATACGCAGTATTTT. It specifies CSQRTGDTQYF.

The chain joins TRBV12-3 or TRBV12-4 to TRBJ1-1; possible D gene TRBD1, 5 bases. The CDR3 is 14 residues long. Trimming removed 3 bases at V and 5 bases at J, with 13 bases between. The CDR3 DNA is TGTGCCAGCAGTTTTTCCGGGGGTTGGACTGAAGCTTTCTTT. This codes for CASSFSGGWTEAFF.

The chain couples TRBV6-2 or TRBV6-3 to TRBJ2-3; TRBD2 matches 13 bases. This CDR3 comprises 16 residues. The germline gives CDR1 MNHEY, CDR2 SVGEGT. V lost 6 bases and J lost 5; bases outside the gene matches: 8. In DNA, the CDR3 is TGTGCCAGCAGCCCACTAGCGGGGGGGCCTAAAGATACGCAGTATTTT. It is translated as CASSPLAGGPKDTQYF.

The chain joins TRBV27 to TRBJ1-6; no reliable D call. The ends were cut back, 4 bases at V and 7 bases at J, with 11 bases in the middle. Germline V lookup: CDR1 MNHEY, CDR2 SMNVEV (reference sequence). This CDR3 is 14 amino acids long. For the CDR3, the DNA is TGTGCCAGCAGTTATGGTCAGTTCAATTCACCCCTCCACTTT. Encoded protein: CASSYGQFNSPLHF.

J is TRBJ2-3 and V is TRBV30, with D unresolved. CDR3 length: 13 amino acids. The germline gives CDR1 GTSNPN, CDR2 SVGIG (reference sequence). The V end lost 7 bases, the J end lost 4 bases, and 15 bases lay between the germline ends. This chain's CDR3 is CASGPYSSDTQYF. The DNA for the CDR3 is TGTGCCTCCGGGCCCTATTCCTCAGATACGCAGTATTTT. Looking up the rest from reference TRBV30 and TRBJ2-3 gives the full variable domain: SQTIHQWPATLVQPVGSPLSLECTVEGTSNPNLYWYRQAAGRGLQLLFYSVGIGQISSEVPQNLSASRPQDRQFILSSKKLLLSDSGFYLCASGPYSSDTQYFGPGTRLTVL.

The rearrangement links TRBV20-1 to TRBJ1-6, with a tentative D call TRBD1 (5 bases). Germline CDR1 and CDR2: DFQATT and SNEGSKA (reference sequence). This CDR3 is built from 14 residues. V was shortened by 6 bases and J by 6 bases, with 15 bases between the two germline ends. CDR3 region: CSASLGRANSPLHF. The CDR3 DNA is TGCAGTGCCAGCCTAGGCAGGGCTAATTCACCCCTCCACTTT.

The gene calls are TRBV12-3 or TRBV12-4 and TRBJ2-3; possibly TRBD2 for D (7 bases). With 8 bases removed from V and 7 bases from J, the gap between germline ends came to 19 bases. CDR3 length: 14 amino acids. Here the CDR3 DNA reads TGTGCCAGCGGGCGAGGGGGGGCCGGGAATACGCAGTATTTT. This translates into CASGRGGAGNTQYF.

This clonotype was observed many times. The chain has TRBV7-6 and TRBJ1-6; TRBD1 is a possible D gene (5 bases). V shed 5 bases and J shed 7 bases, with 12 bases lying between them. The length of the CDR3 is 14 residues. CDR1 and CDR2 from the germline V gene are SGHVS and FNYEAQ. In DNA form, the CDR3 reads TGTGCCAGCAGCGCGGGACCCTTCAATTCACCCCTCCACTTT. This translates into CASSAGPFNSPLHF.

In its sample, this clonotype was seen many times. The chain couples TRBV18 to TRBJ2-7; the D is unclear. There are 14 residues in the CDR3. Germline loops: CDR1 KGHSH, CDR2 LQKENI. V lost 4 bases, J lost 5 bases, and 15 bases lay in between. The CDR3 here is CASSLRPLTDEQYF. The CDR3 DNA reads as TGTGCCAGCTCACTCCGGCCCCTTACGGACGAGCAGTACTTC. Full variable domain (rest looked up from reference TRBV18 and TRBJ2-7): NAGVMQNPRHLVRRRGQEARLRCSPMKGHSHVYWYRQLPEEGLKFMVYLQKENIIDESGMPKERFSAEFPKEGPSILRIQQVVRGDSAAYFCASSLRPLTDEQYFGPGTRLTVT.

The chain has TRBV5-1 and TRBJ2-7; 10 bases are a match to TRBD1. The germline V gene encodes CDR1 SGHRS and CDR2 YFSETQ. J gave up 6 bases and V 4 bases, and 16 bases lay outside the gene matches. The CDR3 loop spans 17 amino acids. Here the CDR3 DNA reads TGCGCCAGCAGCCGCGAGGGACAGGGGCCCGTGAGTGGCGAGCAGTACTTC. It specifies CASSREGQGPVSGEQYF.

This clonotype was observed at least ten times. The rearrangement links TRBV2 to TRBJ2-5, with 7 bases that match TRBD1. This CDR3 has 13 residues. CDR1 SNHLY and CDR2 FYNNEI come from the germline V gene. J was trimmed by 7 bases and V by 5 bases; bases with no gene match: 7. The CDR3 DNA reads TGTGCCAGCAGTAAAGGGGGCAGCGCGACCCAGTACTTC. The encoded protein is CASSKGGSATQYF.

The V gene is TRBV5-6, the J gene TRBJ2-5, with D unclear. This CDR3 contains 15 residues. Germline V gives CDR1 SGHDT, CDR2 YYEEEE. Between the trimmed V and J ends, which lost 4 bases and 3 bases, there was a span of 16 bases. The CDR3 here is CASSPYRPDKETQYF. CDR3 nucleotide sequence: TGTGCCAGCAGCCCTTATCGACCCGATAAAGAGACCCAGTACTTC.

The rearrangement joins TRBV20-1 to TRBJ2-1; D may be TRBD1 (6 bases). Deletions cut 0 bases from V and 8 bases from J, with 20 bases between. In germline, CDR1 is DFQATT, CDR2 SNEGSKA (reference sequence). The CDR3 sequence is 16 residues long. The CDR3 nucleotides are TGCAGTGCTAGAGAACTCGGGACACCTAGGGATGATGAGCAGTTCTTC. Encoded protein: CSARELGTPRDDEQFF.

V is TRBV20-1 and J is TRBJ1-1; a weak D match, TRBD1 (6 bases). There are 13 residues in the CDR3. The V and J ends lost 6 bases and 3 bases respectively, with 14 bases between them. Germline assignment: CDR1 DFQATT and CDR2 SNEGSKA (reference sequence). The CDR3 coding sequence is TGCAGTGCAAAGACAGGTTCGGACACTGAAGCTTTCTTT. Its protein is CSAKTGSDTEAFF.

This clonotype has only a few counts. The chain links TRBV25-1 to TRBJ2-2; D is undetermined. V shed 4 bases and J shed 0 bases, with 12 bases lying between them. The CDR3 contains 16 residues. The V gene's germline CDR1 is MGHDK and CDR2 SYGVNS. The CDR3 sequence is CASSAEAPSNTGELFF. CDR3 nucleotide sequence: TGTGCCAGCAGTGCCGAGGCGCCATCGAACACCGGGGAGCTGTTTTTT.

The sample holds many counts of this clonotype. V gene TRBV7-8 combines with J gene TRBJ1-1; the match to TRBD1 covers 7 bases. From germline, CDR1 is SGHVS and CDR2 FQNEAQ. The length of the CDR3 is 14 residues. The J segment lost 3 bases and the V segment lost 1 base, leaving 2 bases of the junction unmatched. CDR3 loop: CASSLVGGDTEAFF. The DNA for the CDR3 is TGTGCCAGCAGCTTAGTAGGGGGCGACACTGAAGCTTTCTTT.

The CDR3 reads CSAATGTTPSETQYF. For the CDR3, the DNA is TGCAGTGCTGCAACCGGGACTACACCCTCTGAGACCCAGTACTTC. This chain joins TRBV20-1 and TRBJ2-5; 7 bases are a match to TRBD2. The CDR3 contains 15 residues. Germline V lookup: CDR1 DFQATT, CDR2 SNEGSKA (reference sequence). The V gene end was trimmed by 5 bases and the J gene end by 5 bases; junction bases not matched to a gene: 14.

This clonotype showed up just a few times. The chain recombines TRBV5-6 with TRBJ2-1; tentatively, D is TRBD2 (5 bases). The CDR3 covers 15 residues. Trimming cost V 0 bases and J 6 bases, with 13 bases left between them. CDR1 SGHDT and CDR2 YYEEEE come from the germline V gene. The CDR3 spells CASSLASRGSNEQFF. For the CDR3, the DNA is TGTGCCAGCAGCTTGGCCTCCCGGGGTAGCAATGAGCAGTTCTTC.

This clonotype came up a few times. The chain is built from TRBV7-8 and TRBJ1-1, with TRBD1 as a possible D gene (6 bases). Trimming removed 5 bases at V and 4 bases at J, with 17 bases between. The CDR3 spans 15 residues. Per germline, CDR1 SGHVS and CDR2 FQNEAQ. The chain's CDR3 is CASSPVTGLSTEAFF. CDR3 nucleotide sequence: TGTGCCAGCAGCCCTGTGACAGGCTTGAGCACTGAAGCTTTCTTT.

In its sample, this clonotype was seen a few times. The chain joins TRBV20-1 to TRBJ1-1; a possible D gene is TRBD1 (6 bases). The CDR3 runs to 13 residues. The germline V gene encodes CDR1 DFQATT and CDR2 SNEGSKA (reference sequence). Trimming took 6 bases from V and 1 from J, leaving 12 bases between them. This chain's CDR3 is CSARGTRNTEAFF. DNA for the CDR3: TGCAGTGCCCGTGGGACAAGGAACACTGAAGCTTTCTTT.

This chain connects TRBV30 to TRBJ2-2; tentatively, D is TRBD1 (6 bases). The V end was cut by 3 bases, the J end by 1 base, with 6 bases between. CDR3 length equals 13 residues. Germline CDR1 and CDR2: GTSNPN and SVGIG (reference sequence). CDR3 amino acids: CAWRGQNTGELFF. DNA for the CDR3: TGTGCCTGGAGGGGACAGAACACCGGGGAGCTGTTTTTT. Based on the CDR3 plus reference TRBV30 and TRBJ2-2, the full variable domain is SQTIHQWPATLVQPVGSPLSLECTVEGTSNPNLYWYRQAAGRGLQLLFYSVGIGQISSEVPQNLSASRPQDRQFILSSKKLLLSDSGFYLCAWRGQNTGELFFGEGSRLTVL.

V usage is TRBV11-2 and J usage is TRBJ2-4; the D call may be TRBD1 or TRBD2 (5 bases each). The length of the CDR3 is 17 residues. The germline V gene has CDR1 SGHAT and CDR2 FQNNGV. The germline V and J ends were trimmed by 0 bases and 6 bases, with 18 bases remaining between them. The chain's CDR3 is CASSLEEAGFSRNIQYF. The DNA for the CDR3 is TGTGCCAGCAGCTTAGAGGAGGCAGGGTTTAGTAGAAACATTCAGTACTTC. Full variable domain (rest looked up from reference TRBV11-2 and TRBJ2-4): EAGVAQSPRYKIIEKRQSVAFWCNPISGHATLYWYQQILGQGPKLLIQFQNNGVVDDSQLPKDRFSAERLKGVDSTLKIQPAKLEDSAVYLCASSLEEAGFSRNIQYFGAGTRLSVL.

Only a few counts were recorded for this clonotype. V gene TRBV20-1 combines with J gene TRBJ1-2, with D hard to call. This CDR3 has 9 residues. Trimming took off 3 bases at V and 7 bases at J, with 3 bases between the two ends. Germline CDR1 is DFQATT and CDR2 is SNEGSKA (reference sequence). As DNA, the CDR3 is TGCAGTGCTAGCCGTGGCTACACCTTC. It specifies CSASRGYTF.

This clonotype was found a few times. The chain carries TRBV7-8 and TRBJ2-5; 10 nucleotides match TRBD2. Losses at the gene ends were 1 base for V and 4 bases for J; bases not matched to a gene: 6. The length of the CDR3 is 16 residues. Germline CDR1 is SGHVS and CDR2 is FQNEAQ. CDR3 DNA: TGTGCCAGCAGCTTAGAAGCGGGGGGGCCTGGAGAGACCCAGTACTTC. Protein: CASSLEAGGPGETQYF.

This clonotype turned up a few times. The chain is built from TRBV6-1 and TRBJ1-5; TRBD1 agrees at 7 bases. The CDR3 length is 13 residues. Germline lookup yields CDR1 MNHNS and CDR2 SASEGT. After removal of 9 bases from V and 4 bases from J, the junction contained 6 bases not matched to a gene. Here the CDR3 DNA reads TGTGCCAGTCAAGAACAGGGGAATCAGCCCCAGCATTTT. Protein product: CASQEQGNQPQHF.

The gene calls are TRBV12-3 or TRBV12-4 and TRBJ1-3, with D possibly being TRBD1 (5 bases). Trimming took 6 bases from V and 9 from J, leaving 12 bases between them. There are 12 residues in the CDR3. CDR3 protein: CASRARAGTIYF. Written as DNA, the CDR3 is TGTGCCAGCAGAGCCAGGGCTGGCACCATATATTTT.

This clonotype appeared a few times. The V call is TRBV5-1, the J call TRBJ2-1; 7 positions match TRBD2. Germline V lookup: CDR1 SGHRS, CDR2 YFSETQ. The V and J ends lost 2 bases and 7 bases, in that order; junction bases with no gene match: 12. This CDR3 is built from 16 residues. Here the CDR3 DNA reads TGCGCCAGCAGCTTTGGGGGAGGGGCGGAGAGTAATGAGCAGTTCTTC. Amino acid sequence: CASSFGGGAESNEQFF.